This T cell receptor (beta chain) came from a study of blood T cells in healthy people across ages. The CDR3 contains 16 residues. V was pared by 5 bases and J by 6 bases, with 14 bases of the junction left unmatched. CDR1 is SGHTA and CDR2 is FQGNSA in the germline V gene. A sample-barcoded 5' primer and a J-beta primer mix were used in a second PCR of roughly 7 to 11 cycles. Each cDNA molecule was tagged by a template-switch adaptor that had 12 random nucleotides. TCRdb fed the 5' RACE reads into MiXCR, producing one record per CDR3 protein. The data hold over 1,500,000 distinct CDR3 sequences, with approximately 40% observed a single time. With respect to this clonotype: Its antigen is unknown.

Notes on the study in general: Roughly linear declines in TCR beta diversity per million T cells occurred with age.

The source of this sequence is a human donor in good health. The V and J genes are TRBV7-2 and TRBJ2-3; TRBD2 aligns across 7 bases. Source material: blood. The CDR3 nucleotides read TGTGCCAGCAGCGTGCGGGGGAGCAAAAACGTGGATACGCAGTATTTT. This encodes CASSVRGSKNVDTQYF.